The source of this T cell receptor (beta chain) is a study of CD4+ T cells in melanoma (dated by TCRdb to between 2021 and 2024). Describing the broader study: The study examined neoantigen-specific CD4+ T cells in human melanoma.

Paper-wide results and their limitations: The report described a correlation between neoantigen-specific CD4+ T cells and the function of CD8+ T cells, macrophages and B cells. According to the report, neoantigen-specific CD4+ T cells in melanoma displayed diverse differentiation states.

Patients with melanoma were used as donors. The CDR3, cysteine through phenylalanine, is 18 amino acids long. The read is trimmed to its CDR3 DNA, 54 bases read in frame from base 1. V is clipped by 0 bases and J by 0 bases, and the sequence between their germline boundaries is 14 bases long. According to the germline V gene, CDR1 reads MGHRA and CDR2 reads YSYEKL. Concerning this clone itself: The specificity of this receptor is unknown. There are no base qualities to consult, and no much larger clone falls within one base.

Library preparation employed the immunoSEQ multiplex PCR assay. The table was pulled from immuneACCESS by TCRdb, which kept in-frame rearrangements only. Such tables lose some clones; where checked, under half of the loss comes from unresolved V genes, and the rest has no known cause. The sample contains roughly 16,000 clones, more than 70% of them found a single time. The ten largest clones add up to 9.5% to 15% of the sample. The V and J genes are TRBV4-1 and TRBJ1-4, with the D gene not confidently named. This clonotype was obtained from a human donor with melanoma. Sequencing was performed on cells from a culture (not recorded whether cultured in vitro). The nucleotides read TGCGCCAGCAGCCAAGAGCGCGGCTTCGTTGCAACTAATGAAAAACTGTTTTTT. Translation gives CASSQERGFVATNEKLFF.